This TCR beta chain was documented in a study of cytomegalovirus exposure and HLA in healthy donors. This clone has only a few counts. Its antigen is still unknown. The study ran its PCR with 60 Vbeta and 13 Jbeta primers. The table came from immunoSEQ multiplex PCR; TCRdb's copy has only in-frame clones and leaves some out. The table has some 150,000 clones, roughly 80% seen once. General observations from the study: Rare TCR sequences dominated, though some public TCRs recurred in many donors.

CDR3 length: 15 amino acids. V trimming: 2 bases; J trimming: 6 bases; junction bases outside the gene matches: 11. Germline CDR1 GTSNPN, CDR2 SVGIG (reference sequence). This TCR derives from a middle-aged man in good health and CMV-seronegative. The chain is built from TRBV30 and TRBJ2-3, with 7 positions matching TRBD1. Specimen: PBMCs. In nucleotides, the CDR3 is TGTGCCTGGAGTAGTGACGTAGGGGGCGGTGATACGCAGTATTTT. As protein: CAWSSDVGGGDTQYF.